These 28 T cell receptor beta chains were sequenced from one sample in a study of CD8+CD57+ T cells in acquired aplastic anemia. For sequencing, patients were chosen who had shown expansion of CD8+CD57+ cells by flow cytometry. CDR3 and TCR beta VDJ profiling relied on genomic DNA as the template. TCRdb reanalysed the reads using MiXCR and keeps one entry per CDR3 protein. This sample carries a few hundred thousand distinct CDR3 sequences, roughly 45% of them seen once, and the ten largest clones take 15% to 20%. The sequenced material came from sorted CD4+, CD8+, or CD8+CD57+ T cells (not recorded which) from PBMCs. These receptors all stem from a human donor with aplastic anemia.

The chain uses TRBV19 and TRBJ1-2, with D possibly being TRBD1 (5 bases). The CDR3 extends over 18 amino acids. V shed 9 bases and J shed 4 bases, with 30 bases lying between them. CDR1 and CDR2 (germline): LNHDA, SQIVND (reference sequence). The CDR3 sequence is CASSEALSRGQASYGYTF. The DNA of the CDR3 is TGTGCCAGCAGTGAAGCGCTTAGTCGGGGCCAAGCTAGCTATGGCTACACCTTC.

The sample holds many counts of this clonotype. The J gene is TRBJ1-2, the V gene TRBV6-1; 7 positions agree with TRBD1. The CDR3 has 14 amino acids. V dropped 6 bases and J dropped 7; count of bases not matched to a gene: 11. CDR1 is MNHNS, CDR2 SASEGT, per germline. In DNA form, the CDR3 reads TGTGCCAGCAGAGCTATTGGGGACAGTCCTGGCTACACCTTC. This sequence encodes CASRAIGDSPGYTF.

The table lists this clonotype with many counts. The chain uses TRBV7-7 and TRBJ2-3; 9 bases fit TRBD2. This CDR3 has 15 residues. Germline V gives CDR1 SSHAT, CDR2 FNYEAQ (reference sequence). V gave up 5 bases and J gave up 4 bases; unmatched junction bases: 7. The DNA of the CDR3 is TGTGCCAGCAGCCCCAGCGGGGGGATTGCAGATACGCAGTATTTT. Translating it yields CASSPSGGIADTQYF.

This clonotype has only a few counts. The chain recombines TRBV10-3 with TRBJ2-7, with 8 positions matching TRBD1. The germline gives CDR1 ENHRY, CDR2 SYGVKD. The CDR3 totals 12 residues. Losses at the gene ends were 6 bases for V and 6 bases for J; bases not matched to a gene: 4. The CDR3 loop is CAIRVQGGEQYF. CDR3 DNA: TGTGCCATCAGGGTACAGGGGGGCGAGCAGTACTTC.

Comment on this clonotype: At one end, the junction sequence differs from germline, possibly due to a read error. CDR3 in DNA: TGTGCCAGCAGGGGGACAGGGGCCTATGGCCACACCTTC. Translation: CASRGTGAYGHTF. The chain links TRBV3-1 to TRBJ1-2; 10 bases are a match to TRBD1. CDR1 and CDR2 (germline): LGHDT, YNNKEL (reference sequence). CDR3 length: 13 residues.

This clonotype was seen ten or more times. The V call is TRBV5-4, the J call TRBJ2-2; TRBD1 agrees at 9 bases. This CDR3 comprises 16 residues. Germline V gene lookup returns CDR1 SGHNT and CDR2 YYREEE (reference sequence). V was pared by 0 bases and J by 2 bases, with 2 bases of the junction left unmatched. CDR3: CASSLGTGVNTGELFF. CDR3 sequence (DNA): TGTGCCAGCAGCTTGGGGACAGGGGTTAACACCGGGGAGCTGTTTTTT.

The rearrangement links TRBV28 to TRBJ2-1; D might be TRBD1 or TRBD2, each matching 5 bases. V lost 5 bases to trimming and J lost 3 bases, with 11 bases between them. This CDR3 has 14 residues. CDR1 and CDR2 (germline): MDHEN, SYDVKM. CDR3 bases: TGTGCCAGCAGTCCCGGGACCTTCTACAATGAGCAGTTCTTC. It yields the protein CASSPGTFYNEQFF. The full variable domain, rest sourced from reference TRBV28 and TRBJ2-1, is DVKVTQSSRYLVKRTGEKVFLECVQDMDHENMFWYRQDPGLGLRLIYFSYDVKMKEKGDIPEGYSVSREKKERFSLILESASTNQTSMYLCASSPGTFYNEQFFGPGTRLTVL.

This clonotype has just a few counts. The chain employs TRBV10-3 and TRBJ2-7; the D is unclear. Germline V gene lookup returns CDR1 ENHRY and CDR2 SYGVKD. This CDR3 has 14 residues. The germline V and J ends were trimmed by 3 bases and 5 bases, with 14 bases remaining between them. The CDR3 loop reads CAISDRAYRNEQYF. The DNA for the CDR3 is TGTGCCATCAGTGACCGGGCCTATAGGAACGAGCAGTACTTC.

The table lists this clonotype with many counts. The chain uses TRBV6-5 and TRBJ2-3, with no clear D. Per germline, CDR1 MNHEY and CDR2 SVGAGI. The CDR3 is 13 residues long. The V end lost 6 bases, the J end lost 1 base, and 8 bases lay between the germline ends. In DNA, the CDR3 is TGTGCCAGCAGACCCCCGGGCACAGATACGCAGTATTTT. Translated, it gives CASRPPGTDTQYF.

The rearrangement uses TRBV3-1 and TRBJ2-4; 8 bases are a match to TRBD1. Per germline, CDR1 LGHDT and CDR2 YNNKEL (reference sequence). V lost 3 bases, J lost 6 bases, and 7 bases stayed unmatched. This CDR3 comprises 15 residues. The CDR3, as DNA: TGTGCCAGCAGCCAGGGGCCAGGGGGCACAAACATTCAGTACTTC. Translating it yields CASSQGPGGTNIQYF.

Turning to this clonotype: A junction end diverges from the germline sequence, so it may reflect a read error. This chain joins TRBV7-7 and TRBJ2-7; 9 bases line up with TRBD1. This CDR3 is 15 amino acids long. Germline loops: CDR1 SSHAT, CDR2 FNYEAQ (reference sequence). The DNA of the CDR3 is TGTGCTAGCAGCCCGGGACAGGGAAAAGGATTTGAGCAGTACTTC. Encoded protein: CASSPGQGKGFEQYF.

V gene TRBV20-1 combines with J gene TRBJ2-7; D perhaps matches TRBD2 (7 bases). Trimming took off 3 bases at V and 3 bases at J, with 15 bases between the two ends. The CDR3 length is 14 residues. Germline CDR1 and CDR2: DFQATT and SNEGSKA (reference sequence). CDR3 bases: TGCAGTGCTAGTTCCGGACAGCGGGACTACGAGCAGTACTTC. Its protein product is CSASSGQRDYEQYF.

This clonotype appeared many times. V gene TRBV7-9 combines with J gene TRBJ1-1; D perhaps matches TRBD1 (5 bases). The CDR3 sequence is 12 residues long. CDR1 is SEHNR and CDR2 is FQNEAQ in the germline V gene (reference sequence). V dropped 1 base and J dropped 11 bases, with 11 bases sitting between them. The CDR3 DNA reads TGTGCCAGCAGCTTAGTCGGGGCGCTGGCTTTCTTT. It codes for CASSLVGALAFF.

This clonotype was recorded only once. This chain joins TRBV19 and TRBJ2-5; D possibly corresponds to TRBD1 (6 bases). The J call is uncertain, as TRBJ2-7 better fits the DNA end. The germline gives CDR1 LNHDA, CDR2 SQIVND (reference sequence). The CDR3 is 14 residues long. CDR3 amino acids: CASSQEGGSYEQYF. The CDR3 DNA reads TGTGCCAGTAGTCAGGAAGGGGGATCCTACGAGCAGTACTTC.

There are many counts of this clonotype. The chain links TRBV6-6 to TRBJ2-7; 8 bases match TRBD2. Germline assignment: CDR1 MNHNY and CDR2 SVGAGI (reference sequence). The junction had 6 bases not matched to a gene; V was cut back by 6 bases and J by 5 bases. The CDR3 is 13 amino acids. The CDR3, as DNA: TGTGCCAGCAGCCCCGGGACTAGGGACGAGCAGTACTTC. Translation gives CASSPGTRDEQYF.

The sample holds one count of this clonotype. The genes are TRBV2 and TRBJ1-1; possible D gene TRBD1, 6 bases. The V end lost 11 bases, the J end lost 1 base, and 11 bases lay between the germline ends. This CDR3 is 12 amino acids long. The germline V gene has CDR1 SNHLY and CDR2 FYNNEI. The CDR3 loop is CAGVGANTEAFF. In DNA, the CDR3 is TGTGCCGGGGTGGGGGCGAACACTGAAGCTTTCTTT.

This clonotype was detected ten times or more. V gene TRBV11-2 combines with J gene TRBJ2-1; TRBD1 matches at 8 bases. With V trimmed by 5 bases and J by 7 bases, 10 bases remained unmatched. Germline CDR1 reads SGHAT; CDR2 reads FQNNGV. The CDR3 is 15 residues long. The CDR3 DNA reads TGTGCCAGCAGCACCGGGACAGGAGCCCTTAATGAGCAGTTCTTC. This encodes CASSTGTGALNEQFF. Using reference TRBV11-2 and TRBJ2-1 for the parts outside the CDR3, the full variable domain is EAGVAQSPRYKIIEKRQSVAFWCNPISGHATLYWYQQILGQGPKLLIQFQNNGVVDDSQLPKDRFSAERLKGVDSTLKIQPAKLEDSAVYLCASSTGTGALNEQFFGPGTRLTVL.

The V and J genes are TRBV7-2 and TRBJ2-7, with 11 bases aligning to TRBD1. Germline lookup yields CDR1 SGHTA and CDR2 FQGNSA. CDR3 length: 16 residues. The ends lost 3 bases at V and 6 bases at J; junction bases unmatched: 10. The CDR3, as DNA: TGTGCCAGCAGCTTCGCCCCGGGACAGGGGGGCGTCGAGCAGTACTTC. This codes for CASSFAPGQGGVEQYF.

The table lists this clonotype with many counts. CDR3 coding DNA: TGTGCCAGCAGCTTCCAGACAGGGAGGGGCACTGAAGCTTTCTTT. Amino acids: CASSFQTGRGTEAFF. This chain connects TRBV7-9 to TRBJ1-1; 7 bases match TRBD1. The CDR3 is made up of 15 amino acids. The germline V gene has CDR1 SEHNR and CDR2 FQNEAQ (reference sequence). The V and J ends lost 3 bases and 4 bases, in that order; junction bases with no gene match: 8.

This clonotype has ten or more counts. The chain combines TRBV2 with TRBJ1-6; 8 nucleotides align to TRBD1. V shed 4 bases, J shed 9 bases, and the junction held 14 bases outside the gene matches. Per germline, CDR1 SNHLY and CDR2 FYNNEI. CDR3 length: 17 amino acids. CDR3 in amino acids: CASSASYLTGEVSPLHF. For the CDR3, the DNA is TGTGCCAGCAGTGCCTCATACCTGACAGGGGAGGTTTCACCCCTCCACTTT.

The V gene is TRBV10-3, the J gene TRBJ1-1, with TRBD1 as a possible D gene (6 bases). Per the germline V gene, CDR1 is ENHRY and CDR2 is SYGVKD. The CDR3 totals 15 residues. V was pared by 8 bases and J by 1 base, with 17 bases between. The CDR3 DNA is TGTGCCATCTCCGGACAGTCTGGGGGGAACACTGAAGCTTTCTTT. This codes for CAISGQSGGNTEAFF.

Many counts were recorded for this clonotype. V gene TRBV4-2 combines with J gene TRBJ1-6; 10 bases line up with TRBD1. Germline V lookup: CDR1 LGHNA, CDR2 YNFKEQ. CDR3 length equals 17 residues. The V gene end was trimmed by 3 bases and the J gene end by 5 bases; junction bases not matched to a gene: 7. The CDR3, as DNA: TGTGCCAGCAGCCACGGGACAGGGGTACCGAATAATTCACCCCTCCACTTT. It specifies CASSHGTGVPNNSPLHF.

The gene calls are TRBV20-1 and TRBJ1-6; 9 bases line up with TRBD1. Germline CDR1 and CDR2: DFQATT and SNEGSKA (reference sequence). The CDR3 contains 13 residues. Trimming removed 6 bases from V and 8 bases from J; junction bases left unmatched: 5. CDR3 region: CSAETGGDSPLHF. The CDR3 nucleotides read TGCAGTGCCGAGACAGGGGGGGATTCACCCCTCCACTTT.

This clonotype was recorded at least ten times. The chain employs TRBV7-2 and TRBJ1-2; D unclear. Trimming left V 0 bases short and J 4 bases short, with 6 bases between. The CDR3 runs to 13 residues. CDR1 is SGHTA and CDR2 is FQGNSA in the germline V gene. In DNA form, the CDR3 reads TGTGCCAGCAGCTTAGCGAAGGGCTATGGCTACACCTTC. Protein: CASSLAKGYGYTF.

Turning to this clonotype: A much bigger clone sits one base away, suggesting this may be a read error. J is TRBJ2-3 and V is TRBV11-1; 8 bases match TRBD2. This CDR3 is 15 amino acids long. V lost 7 bases and J lost 4; bases outside the gene matches: 10. Germline CDR1 is SGHAT and CDR2 is FQDESV (reference sequence). CDR3 DNA sequence: TGTGCCAGCAACTGGGGGGGACTAGTGGCAGATACGCAGTATTTT. It specifies CASNWGGLVADTQYF.

This chain connects TRBV9 to TRBJ1-5; no reliable D call. Per germline, CDR1 SGDLS and CDR2 YYNGEE. V was trimmed by 0 bases and J by 3 bases, leaving 4 bases between them. The CDR3 covers 13 residues. As DNA, the CDR3 is TGTGCCAGCAGCGTAGGTTACAATCAGCCCCAGCATTTT. This translates into CASSVGYNQPQHF.

There are many counts of this clonotype. The chain couples TRBV3-1 to TRBJ2-7; 9 bases match TRBD1. V trimming: 3 bases; J trimming: 7 bases; junction bases outside the gene matches: 4. The CDR3 is 13 amino acids. The germline V gene has CDR1 LGHDT and CDR2 YNNKEL (reference sequence). CDR3 sequence (DNA): TGTGCCAGCAGCCACGGGACAGGGAGAGAGCAGTACTTC. Amino acids: CASSHGTGREQYF.

In its sample, this clonotype was seen many times. The chain has TRBV12-3 or TRBV12-4 and TRBJ1-1, with D maybe TRBD1 (6 bases). Trimming cost V 7 bases and J 6 bases, with 15 bases left between them. The CDR3 sequence is 13 residues long. Written as DNA, the CDR3 is TGTGCCAGCAAACAGGGAACGTCGGCTGAAGCTTTCTTT. Encoded protein: CASKQGTSAEAFF.